One and the same sample provided the 19 T cell receptor beta chains below, sequenced in a study of cytomegalovirus exposure and HLA in healthy donors. Primers included in the PCR were 60 Vbeta and 13 Jbeta primers. Clones were sequenced by immunoSEQ multiplex PCR, and TCRdb holds only the in-frame ones, with some missing. The table includes fewer than 140,000 clones, over 70% detected once. Sequenced input: PBMCs. These receptors were collected from a male donor in good health and CMV-seropositive.

The table lists this clone with many counts. The chain joins TRBV7-8 to TRBJ2-7; no clear D gene. V shed 2 bases and J shed 4 bases, with 12 bases lying between them. CDR3 size: 14 residues. Per the germline V gene, CDR1 is SGHVS and CDR2 is FQNEAQ. The CDR3 DNA reads TGTGCCAGCAGCTTACTTGGGCGCAGTTACGAGCAGTACTTC. Encoded protein: CASSLLGRSYEQYF.

This clone was counted a single time. The V and J genes are TRBV29-1 and TRBJ2-7; D call uncertain. The germline CDR1 and CDR2 sequences are SQVTM and ANQGSEA. The CDR3 extends over 13 amino acids. Trimming stripped 3 bases from V and 2 bases from J, with 11 bases between. This chain's CDR3 is CSVDFESPYEQYF. CDR3 sequence (DNA): TGCAGCGTTGATTTCGAGAGCCCCTACGAGCAGTACTTC.

This chain uses TRBV27 with TRBJ2-3; D might be TRBD1 (6 bases). Per germline, CDR1 MNHEY and CDR2 SMNVEV (reference sequence). V shed 3 bases and J shed 0 bases, with 13 bases lying between them. The CDR3 spans 16 residues. The CDR3 coding sequence is TGTGCCAGCAGTTTGCCCGGACAGATTAGCACAGATACGCAGTATTTT. It codes for CASSLPGQISTDTQYF.

The chain employs TRBV6-1 and TRBJ2-7, with D unclear. CDR1 is MNHNS and CDR2 is SASEGT in the germline V gene. There are 15 residues in the CDR3. Trimming took off 2 bases at V and 5 bases at J, with 16 bases between the two ends. In DNA form, the CDR3 reads TGTGCCAGCAGTGAAACGGTACAGCCCCGAGACGAGCAGTACTTC. Amino acids: CASSETVQPRDEQYF.

V and J are TRBV4-3 and TRBJ1-3; tentative D call: TRBD1 (5 bases). Trimming took 0 bases from V and 4 from J, leaving 7 bases between them. Per germline, CDR1 LGHNA and CDR2 YSLEER. The length of the CDR3 is 14 residues. The CDR3 spells CASSQDGHGNTIYF. The CDR3 bases are TGCGCCAGCAGCCAAGATGGACACGGAAACACCATATATTTT.

This chain links TRBV9 with TRBJ1-1; D not resolved. The V end lost 0 bases, the J end lost 0 bases, and 6 bases lay between the germline ends. Germline CDR1 and CDR2: SGDLS and YYNGEE. The CDR3 is 14 amino acids. CDR3 sequence (DNA): TGTGCCAGCAGCGTAGCTTTAGTGAACACTGAAGCTTTCTTT. Its protein is CASSVALVNTEAFF. The whole variable domain, remainder taken from reference TRBV9 and TRBJ1-1, is DSGVTQTPKHLITATGQRVTLRCSPRSGDLSVYWYQQSLDQGLQFLIQYYNGEERAKGNILERFSAQQFPDLHSELNLSSLELGDSALYFCASSVALVNTEAFFGQGTRLTVV.

The J gene is TRBJ2-2, the V gene TRBV4-2; 9 nucleotides agree with TRBD1. CDR1 is LGHNA and CDR2 is YNFKEQ in the germline V gene. V lost 0 bases and J lost 5; bases outside the gene matches: 7. CDR3 size: 17 residues. Here the CDR3 reads CASSQDFGQGWTGELFF. The CDR3 DNA sequence: TGTGCCAGCAGCCAAGATTTTGGACAGGGGTGGACCGGGGAGCTGTTTTTT.

The gene calls are TRBV11-1 and TRBJ2-1; 7 nucleotides line up with TRBD2. This CDR3 is 15 amino acids long. V lost 5 bases, J lost 0 bases, and 4 bases stayed unmatched. Germline V gives CDR1 SGHAT, CDR2 FQDESV (reference sequence). CDR3: CASSQTSVSYNEQFF. The CDR3 nucleotides are TGTGCCAGCAGCCAAACTAGCGTCTCCTACAATGAGCAGTTCTTC.

The genes are TRBV9 and TRBJ2-6; a possible D gene is TRBD2 (6 bases). V was pared by 4 bases and J by 2 bases, with 13 bases between. The CDR3 contains 16 residues. Per germline, CDR1 SGDLS and CDR2 YYNGEE. For the CDR3, the DNA is TGTGCCAGCAGCACCCCGATAGCGGCTGGGGCCAACGTCCTGACTTTC. Residues: CASSTPIAAGANVLTF.

The rearrangement uses TRBV6-1 and TRBJ1-5, with 7 bases fitting TRBD1. Germline-derived CDR1 and CDR2 are MNHNS and SASEGT. V lost 7 bases, J lost 4 bases, and 7 bases stayed unmatched. This CDR3 has 14 amino acids. The CDR3 is CASIVTGLNQPQHF. CDR3 DNA sequence: TGTGCCAGCATCGTGACAGGGCTAAATCAGCCCCAGCATTTT.

The sample holds many counts of this clone. The chain uses TRBV30 and TRBJ2-7, with 8 bases matching TRBD1. Trimming at V came to 2 bases and at J to 9 bases, leaving 9 bases not matched to a gene. The germline CDR1 and CDR2 sequences are GTSNPN and SVGIG (reference sequence). The CDR3 sequence is 13 residues long. This CDR3 reads CAWSPTGGTGQYF. CDR3 nucleotides: TGTGCCTGGAGTCCCACAGGGGGTACTGGGCAGTACTTC.

This rearrangement joins TRBV5-8 to TRBJ1-4, with TRBD1 matching 7 bases. The CDR3 covers 15 residues. The germline V gene has CDR1 SGHTS and CDR2 YDEGEE. V dropped 0 bases and J dropped 5; count of bases not matched to a gene: 4. The CDR3 protein is CASSLAGTENEKLFF. For the CDR3, the DNA is TGTGCCAGCAGCTTGGCCGGGACAGAAAATGAAAAACTGTTTTTT.

The chain couples TRBV7-9 to TRBJ1-1; D gene uncertain. Germline values: CDR1 SEHNR, CDR2 FQNEAQ (reference sequence). V was shortened by 11 bases and J by 4 bases, with 20 bases between the two germline ends. This CDR3 has 14 residues. CDR3 amino acids: CAAAKHEGGTEAFF. The CDR3 region has the DNA TGTGCCGCAGCCAAACACGAGGGTGGCACTGAAGCTTTCTTT. The whole variable domain, filled in from reference TRBV7-9 and TRBJ1-1, reads DTGVSQNPRHKITKRGQNVTFRCDPISEHNRLYWYRQTLGQGPEFLTYFQNEAQLEKSRLLSDRFSAERPKGSFSTLEIQRTEQGDSAMYLCAAAKHEGGTEAFFGQGTRLTVV.

The rearrangement joins TRBV5-6 to TRBJ2-2, with 8 nucleotides matching TRBD1. Trimming cost V 3 bases and J 8 bases; bases outside gene matches: 12. The CDR3 length is 16 residues. CDR1 is SGHDT, CDR2 YYEEEE, per germline. CDR3 coding DNA: TGTGCCAGCAGCTCCGGGACAGGAAGAAACCTAGGGGAGCTGTTTTTT. Translating it yields CASSSGTGRNLGELFF.

The V and J genes are TRBV4-3 and TRBJ2-7; the D gene is possibly TRBD2 (7 bases). The germline V gene encodes CDR1 LGHNA and CDR2 YSLEER. With 4 bases removed from V and 3 bases from J, the gap between germline ends came to 22 bases. The CDR3 is 17 residues long. The CDR3 sequence: CASSPRGRGVGNYEQYF. In DNA, the CDR3 is TGCGCCAGCAGCCCCCGAGGGAGGGGGGTGGGAAACTACGAGCAGTACTTC.

The chain is built from TRBV5-6 and TRBJ1-1; D is possibly TRBD1 (6 bases). V lost 5 bases to trimming and J lost 3 bases, with 17 bases between them. This CDR3 region has 15 residues. The germline V gene encodes CDR1 SGHDT and CDR2 YYEEEE. The CDR3 DNA sequence: TGTGCCAGCAGTTTTACAGGGTACCTGGACACTGAAGCTTTCTTT. The encoded protein is CASSFTGYLDTEAFF. Looking up the rest from reference TRBV5-6 and TRBJ1-1 gives the full variable domain: DAGVTQSPTHLIKTRGQQVTLRCSPKSGHDTVSWYQQALGQGPQFIFQYYEEEERQRGNFPDRFSGHQFPNYSSELNVNALLLGDSALYLCASSFTGYLDTEAFFGQGTRLTVV.

This clone was observed a few times. J is TRBJ1-6 and V is TRBV5-1, with TRBD1 identical over 7 bases. This CDR3 comprises 16 residues. V lost 4 bases and J lost 3; bases outside the gene matches: 7. CDR1 and CDR2 from the germline V gene are SGHRS and YFSETQ. The CDR3 here is CASSTEGANYNSPLHF. The CDR3 nucleotides are TGCGCCAGCAGCACGGAGGGGGCGAACTATAATTCACCCCTCCACTTT. Using reference TRBV5-1 and TRBJ1-6 for the parts outside the CDR3, the full variable domain is KAGVTQTPRYLIKTRGQQVTLSCSPISGHRSVSWYQQTPGQGLQFLFEYFSETQRNKGNFPGRFSGRQFSNSRSEMNVSTLELGDSALYLCASSTEGANYNSPLHFGNGTRLTVT.

The V gene is TRBV9, the J gene TRBJ2-2; TRBD1 matches at 7 bases. The germline gives CDR1 SGDLS, CDR2 YYNGEE. This CDR3 has 16 residues. Trimming at V came to 4 bases and at J to 6 bases, leaving 12 bases not matched to a gene. The CDR3 DNA reads TGTGCCAGCAGCACAGGGGCCCTTCTGGGAGCCGGGGAGCTGTTTTTT. Protein sequence: CASSTGALLGAGELFF.

The gene calls are TRBV30 and TRBJ2-1; TRBD2 agrees at 10 bases. Losses at the gene ends were 5 bases for V and 3 bases for J; bases not matched to a gene: 7. The CDR3 sequence is 15 residues long. Looked up from germline, CDR1 is GTSNPN and CDR2 is SVGIG (reference sequence). The CDR3 region has the DNA TGTGCCTGGTTGTCCGGGACTAGCGTCTACAATGAGCAGTTCTTC. It encodes CAWLSGTSVYNEQFF.